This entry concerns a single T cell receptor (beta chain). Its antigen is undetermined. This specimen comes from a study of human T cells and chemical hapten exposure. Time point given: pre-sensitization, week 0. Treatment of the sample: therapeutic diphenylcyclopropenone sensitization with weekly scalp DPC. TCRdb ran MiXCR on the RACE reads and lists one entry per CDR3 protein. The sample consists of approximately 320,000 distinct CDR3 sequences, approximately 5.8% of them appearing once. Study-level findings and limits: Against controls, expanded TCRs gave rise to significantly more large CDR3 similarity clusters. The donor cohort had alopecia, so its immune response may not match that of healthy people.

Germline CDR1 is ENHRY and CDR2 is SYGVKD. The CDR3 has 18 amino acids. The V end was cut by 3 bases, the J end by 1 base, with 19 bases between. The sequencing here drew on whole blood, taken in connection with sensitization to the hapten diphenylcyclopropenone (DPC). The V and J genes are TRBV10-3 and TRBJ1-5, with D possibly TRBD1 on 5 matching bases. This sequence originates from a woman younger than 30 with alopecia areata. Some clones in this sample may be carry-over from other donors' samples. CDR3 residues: CAISDPEGQWGSNQPQHF. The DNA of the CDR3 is TGTGCCATCAGTGACCCCGAAGGACAATGGGGGAGCAATCAGCCCCAGCATTTT.